One sample yielded the 10 T cell receptor beta chains listed below, sequenced in a study of shared clonotypes between healthy human individuals. Repertoires were generated with immunoSEQ multiplex PCR, while TCRdb's copy carries only in-frame clones and drops some. The table lists some 510,000 clones, about four fifths of them singletons, with around 13% in the top ten. The material sequenced was PBMCs. Receptors were obtained from a middle-aged woman in good health. Some clones in this sample may be carry-over from other donors' samples.

The rearrangement joins TRBV2 to TRBJ2-5; TRBD1 might be the D (6 bases). This CDR3 spans 16 amino acids. V was trimmed by 6 bases and J by 2 bases, leaving 19 bases between them. Germline values: CDR1 SNHLY, CDR2 FYNNEI. In DNA, the CDR3 is TGTGCCAGCAGGAAGGGGGTGTGGAAAAATCAAGAGACCCAGTACTTC. It yields the protein CASRKGVWKNQETQYF.

This clone showed up just a few times. V and J are TRBV6-5 and TRBJ1-1; unclear D gene. Per germline, CDR1 MNHEY and CDR2 SVGAGI. V was cut by 5 bases and J by 4 bases, with 14 bases left in between. The length of the CDR3 is 14 residues. The CDR3 DNA is TGTGCCAGCAGTGAACCGGGGTCGGGCACTGAAGCTTTCTTT. This gives the protein CASSEPGSGTEAFF.

For this clone: A read error may explain this, as a much larger clone is one base away. The V call is TRBV28, the J call TRBJ1-1; 7 bases fit TRBD1. CDR1 and CDR2 from the germline V gene are MDHEN and SYDVKM. The CDR3 loop spans 14 amino acids. The trim removed 3 bases at V and 1 base at J, leaving 2 bases unmatched. The CDR3 loop reads CASSFRQGNTEAFF. Here the CDR3 DNA reads TGTGCCAGCAGTTTCCGACAGGGGAACACTGAAGCTTTCTTT.

The chain recombines TRBV7-9 with TRBJ1-4; 7 nucleotides agree with TRBD1. CDR1 is SEHNR, CDR2 FQNEAQ, per germline (reference sequence). This CDR3 has 15 residues. The V and J ends lost 0 bases and 3 bases, in that order; junction bases with no gene match: 1. The CDR3 DNA reads TGTGCCAGCAGCTTAGCGACAGGGTCTAATGAAAAACTGTTTTTT. It translates to CASSLATGSNEKLFF.

The chain has TRBV13 and TRBJ2-1; 9 nucleotides line up with TRBD2. This CDR3 has 18 residues. V gave up 5 bases and J gave up 7 bases; unmatched junction bases: 18. The germline gives CDR1 PRHDT, CDR2 FYEKMQ (reference sequence). CDR3 amino acids: CASSGAGGPLRTLNEQFF. CDR3 nucleotide sequence: TGTGCCAGCAGCGGGGCGGGAGGGCCTCTTAGAACTTTGAATGAGCAGTTCTTC.

This clone has more than one count but fewer than ten. V and J are TRBV27 and TRBJ1-2; 7 nucleotides line up with TRBD1. Germline CDR1 reads MNHEY; CDR2 reads SMNVEV (reference sequence). The J segment lost 4 bases and the V segment lost 4 bases, leaving 9 bases of the junction unmatched. This CDR3 contains 15 residues. The CDR3 DNA reads TGTGCCAGCAGTTGGGTCAGGGGGGCTAGCTATGGCTACACCTTC. This sequence encodes CASSWVRGASYGYTF.

As concerns this clone: Other DNA sequences in this specimen translate into the identical CDR3. V gene TRBV7-2 combines with J gene TRBJ2-5; 11 nucleotides align to TRBD2. The CDR3 covers 15 residues. With 0 bases clipped from V and 5 bases from J, the junction kept 2 bases outside the gene matches. Germline lookup yields CDR1 SGHTA and CDR2 FQGNSA. The CDR3, as DNA: TGTGCCAGCAGCTTAGCGCTAGCGGGAGGTGAGACCCAGTACTTC. It is translated as CASSLALAGGETQYF.

The chain combines TRBV11-2 with TRBJ2-7; D remains ambiguous. V lost 5 bases to trimming and J lost 3 bases, with 17 bases between them. CDR1 and CDR2 (germline): SGHAT, FQNNGV. The CDR3 is made up of 15 amino acids. The CDR3 DNA follows: TGTGCCAGCAGCCCCACTCCTCTGGGAATCTACGAGCAGTACTTC. Its protein is CASSPTPLGIYEQYF. Drawing the rest from reference TRBV11-2 and TRBJ2-7, the complete variable domain is EAGVAQSPRYKIIEKRQSVAFWCNPISGHATLYWYQQILGQGPKLLIQFQNNGVVDDSQLPKDRFSAERLKGVDSTLKIQPAKLEDSAVYLCASSPTPLGIYEQYFGPGTRLTVT.

This chain links TRBV7-2 with TRBJ2-3; D is ambiguous. The CDR3 has 12 residues. CDR1 SGHTA and CDR2 FQGNSA come from the germline V gene. Trimming cost V 3 bases and J 8 bases, with 9 bases left between them. Here the CDR3 DNA reads TGTGCCAGCAGCTTCACCCCCGGTACGCAGTATTTT. Protein product: CASSFTPGTQYF.

The chain joins TRBV11-2 to TRBJ1-2, with D hard to call. The CDR3 spans 15 residues. V lost 5 bases and J 4 bases, leaving 17 bases between the germline ends. Germline CDR1 reads SGHAT; CDR2 reads FQNNGV. In DNA form, the CDR3 reads TGTGCCAGCAGCCCCCGCGAGGAGTTCCCCTATGGCTACACCTTC. Translated, it gives CASSPREEFPYGYTF.